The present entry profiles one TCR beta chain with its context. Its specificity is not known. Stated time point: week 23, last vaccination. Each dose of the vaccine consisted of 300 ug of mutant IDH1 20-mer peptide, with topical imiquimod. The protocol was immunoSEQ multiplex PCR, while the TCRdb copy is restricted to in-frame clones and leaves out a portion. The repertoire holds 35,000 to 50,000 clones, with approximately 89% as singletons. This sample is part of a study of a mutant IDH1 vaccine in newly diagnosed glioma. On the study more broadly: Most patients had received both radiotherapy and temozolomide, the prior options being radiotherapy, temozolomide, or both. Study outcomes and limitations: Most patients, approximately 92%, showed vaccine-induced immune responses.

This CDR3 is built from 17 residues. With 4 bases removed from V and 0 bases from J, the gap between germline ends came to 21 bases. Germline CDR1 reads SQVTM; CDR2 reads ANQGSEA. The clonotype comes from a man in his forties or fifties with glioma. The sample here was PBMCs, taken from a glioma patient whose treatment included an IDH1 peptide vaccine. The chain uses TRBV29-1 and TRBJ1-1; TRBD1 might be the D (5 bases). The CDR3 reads CSVGAGKHYLVNTEAFF. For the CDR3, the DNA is TGCAGCGTTGGGGCAGGGAAACATTATTTAGTGAACACTGAAGCTTTCTTT.